This T cell receptor (beta chain) stems from a study of blood T cell repertoires in COVID-19. Turning to the study itself: The United States, Italy and Spain provided the acute and convalescent COVID-19 samples. The cDNA or gDNA used as material had been derived from T cells, B-cell-depleted T cells, or PBMCs.

Trimming left V 3 bases short and J 0 bases short, with 9 bases between. The CDR3 extends over 15 amino acids. The germline CDR1 and CDR2 sequences are SNHLY and FYNNEI. Per the study methods: Counts of nucleated cells, estimated from reference gene primer amplification, were obtained. The assay was immunoSEQ multiplex PCR, and TCRdb's table has in-frame clones only and misses some. V and J calls and clone size are given by that table; D and trimming were obtained from the DNA. Of about 190,000 clones listed, 70% to 80% are singletons. The chain carries TRBV2 and TRBJ1-5; no clear D. The receptor comes from a man aged 50 to 60 who had recovered from COVID-19. Material for sequencing was peripheral blood. CDR3 amino acids: CASSEFSDSNQPQHF. DNA for the CDR3: TGTGCCAGCAGTGAGTTTAGTGATAGCAATCAGCCCCAGCATTTT.